This TCR beta chain was found in a study of T cell repertoires in aging, cancer and after chemotherapy. Across the study: Six age groups, ranging from 30 or younger to 70 or older, included the donors. Chronic lymphocytic leukemia patients on fludarabine- or bendamustine-based regimens gave paired samples before and after chemotherapy.

The V and J ends lost 0 bases and 2 bases respectively, with 8 bases between them. CDR3 size: 14 residues. The germline V gene has CDR1 SGHRS and CDR2 YFSETQ. TRB rearrangements spanning V, D and J were amplified using mixed TRB-A/B primers. TCRdb called the multiplex PCR reads again in MiXCR, with one record for every CDR3 protein. The sample has 2,400 or so distinct CDR3 sequences; around 22% are singletons. The template was genomic DNA from peripheral blood, not RNA. This receptor was obtained from a human donor with a blood cancer. The chain is built from TRBV5-1 and TRBJ1-2, with unresolved D. The sequencing input was blood. The CDR3 coding sequence is TGCGCCAGCAGCTTGGCAGGCCAGAACTATGGCTACACCTTC. Translating gives CASSLAGQNYGYTF.